The clone carrying this T cell receptor beta chain has just a few counts. Via MiXCR, TCRdb re-called the RT-PCR reads, giving one row per CDR3 protein. Counted here are more than 600,000 distinct CDR3 sequences, more than 13% occurring once; the ten biggest clones make up 3% to 4.5%. V shed 1 base and J 9 bases; nucleotides not matched to a gene: 5. CDR3 length: 13 amino acids. Germline lookup yields CDR1 DFQATT and CDR2 SNEGSKA (reference sequence). The rearrangement uses TRBV20-1 and TRBJ2-1; 8 bases are a match to TRBD2. Sequencing used memory CD4+ T cells from blood. The TCR was taken from a female donor in good health, serving as a healthy control. CDR3 loop: CSARAAGEAEQFF. The CDR3 nucleotides read TGCAGTGCTAGAGCAGCGGGAGAGGCTGAGCAGTTCTTC.